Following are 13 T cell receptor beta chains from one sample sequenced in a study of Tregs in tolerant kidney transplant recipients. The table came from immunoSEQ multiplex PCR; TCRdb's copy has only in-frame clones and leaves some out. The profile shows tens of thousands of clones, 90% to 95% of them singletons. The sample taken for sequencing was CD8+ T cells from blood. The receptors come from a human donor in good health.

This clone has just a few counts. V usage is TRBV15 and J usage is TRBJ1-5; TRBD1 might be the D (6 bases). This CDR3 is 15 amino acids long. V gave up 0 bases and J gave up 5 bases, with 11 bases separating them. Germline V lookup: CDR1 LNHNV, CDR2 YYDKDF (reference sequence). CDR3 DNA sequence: TGTGCCACCAGCAGAGATTGGGGGGCTGATCAGCCCCAGCATTTT. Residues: CATSRDWGADQPQHF. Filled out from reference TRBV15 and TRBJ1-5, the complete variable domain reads DAMVIQNPRYQVTQFGKPVTLSCSQTLNHNVMYWYQQKSSQAPKLLFHYYDKDFNNEADTPDNFQSRRPNTSFCFLDIRSPGLGDTAMYLCATSRDWGADQPQHFGDGTRLSIL.

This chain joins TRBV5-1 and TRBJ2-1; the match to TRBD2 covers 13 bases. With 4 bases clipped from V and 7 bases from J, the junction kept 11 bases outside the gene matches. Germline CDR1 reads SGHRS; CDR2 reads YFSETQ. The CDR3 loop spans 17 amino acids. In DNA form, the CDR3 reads TGCGCCAGCAGCGCAACTAGCGGGAGGGCCAGAGAGAATGAGCAGTTCTTC. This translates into CASSATSGRARENEQFF. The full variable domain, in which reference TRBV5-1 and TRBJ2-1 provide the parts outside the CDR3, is KAGVTQTPRYLIKTRGQQVTLSCSPISGHRSVSWYQQTPGQGLQFLFEYFSETQRNKGNFPGRFSGRQFSNSRSEMNVSTLELGDSALYLCASSATSGRARENEQFFGPGTRLTVL.

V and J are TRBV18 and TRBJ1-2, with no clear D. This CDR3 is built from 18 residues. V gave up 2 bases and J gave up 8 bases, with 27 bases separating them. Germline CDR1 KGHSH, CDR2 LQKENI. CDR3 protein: CASSPTAPYSAIGGGYTF. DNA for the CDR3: TGTGCCAGCTCACCAACCGCCCCGTACAGCGCGATCGGCGGGGGCTACACCTTC.

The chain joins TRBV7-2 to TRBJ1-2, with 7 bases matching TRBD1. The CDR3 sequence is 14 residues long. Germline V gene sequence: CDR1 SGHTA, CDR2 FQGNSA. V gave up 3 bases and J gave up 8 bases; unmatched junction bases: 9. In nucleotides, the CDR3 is TGTGCCAGCAGCTTCCAACAGGGGTTAGAGGGCTACACCTTC. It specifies CASSFQQGLEGYTF.

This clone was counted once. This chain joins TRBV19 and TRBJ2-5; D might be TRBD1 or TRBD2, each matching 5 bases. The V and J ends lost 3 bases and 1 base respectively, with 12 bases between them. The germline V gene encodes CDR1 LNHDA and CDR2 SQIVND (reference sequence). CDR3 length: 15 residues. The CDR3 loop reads CASSIGAVPQETQYF. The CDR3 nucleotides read TGTGCCAGTAGTATCGGGGCCGTACCCCAAGAGACCCAGTACTTC.

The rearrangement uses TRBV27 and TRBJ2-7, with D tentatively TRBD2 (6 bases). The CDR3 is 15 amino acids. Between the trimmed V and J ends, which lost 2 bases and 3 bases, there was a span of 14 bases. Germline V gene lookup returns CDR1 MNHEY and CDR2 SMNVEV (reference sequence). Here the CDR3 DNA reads TGTGCCAGCAGTTTACTGGCGGGGAAGATCTACGAGCAGTACTTC. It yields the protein CASSLLAGKIYEQYF.

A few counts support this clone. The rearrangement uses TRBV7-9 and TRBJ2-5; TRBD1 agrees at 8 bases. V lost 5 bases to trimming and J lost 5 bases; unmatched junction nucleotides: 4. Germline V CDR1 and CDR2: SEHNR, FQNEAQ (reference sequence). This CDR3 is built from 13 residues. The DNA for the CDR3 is TGTGCCAGCAGCCCAGGGGGCCGGGAGACCCAGTACTTC. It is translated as CASSPGGRETQYF. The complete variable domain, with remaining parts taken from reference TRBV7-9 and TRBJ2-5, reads DTGVSQNPRHKITKRGQNVTFRCDPISEHNRLYWYRQTLGQGPEFLTYFQNEAQLEKSRLLSDRFSAERPKGSFSTLEIQRTEQGDSAMYLCASSPGGRETQYFGPGTRLLVL.

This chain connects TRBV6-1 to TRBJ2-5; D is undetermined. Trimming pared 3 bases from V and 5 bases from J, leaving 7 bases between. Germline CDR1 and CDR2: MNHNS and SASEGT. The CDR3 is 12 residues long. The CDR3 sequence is CASSEDGETQYF. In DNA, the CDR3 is TGTGCCAGCAGTGAGGACGGGGAGACCCAGTACTTC.

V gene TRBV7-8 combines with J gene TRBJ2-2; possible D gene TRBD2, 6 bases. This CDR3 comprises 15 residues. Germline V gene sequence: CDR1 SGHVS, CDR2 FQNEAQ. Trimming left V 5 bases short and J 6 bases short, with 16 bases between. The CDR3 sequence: CASSLQSSVAGELFF. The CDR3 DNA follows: TGTGCCAGCAGCCTACAATCTAGCGTTGCCGGGGAGCTGTTTTTT.

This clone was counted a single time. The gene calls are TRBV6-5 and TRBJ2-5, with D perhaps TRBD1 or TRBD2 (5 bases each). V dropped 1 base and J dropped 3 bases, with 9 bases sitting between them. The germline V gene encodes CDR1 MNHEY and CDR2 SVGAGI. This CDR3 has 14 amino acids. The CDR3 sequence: CASSYLGDEETQYF. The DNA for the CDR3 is TGTGCCAGCAGTTACTTGGGGGACGAAGAGACCCAGTACTTC.

The CDR3 region is CASSINSGRAYNEQFF. DNA of the CDR3: TGTGCCAGCAGCATAAATAGCGGGAGGGCCTACAATGAGCAGTTCTTC. V and J are TRBV7-6 and TRBJ2-1; 11 bases map to TRBD2. CDR1 is SGHVS and CDR2 is FNYEAQ in the germline V gene. The V and J ends lost 5 bases and 2 bases, in that order; junction bases with no gene match: 5. The CDR3 covers 16 residues.

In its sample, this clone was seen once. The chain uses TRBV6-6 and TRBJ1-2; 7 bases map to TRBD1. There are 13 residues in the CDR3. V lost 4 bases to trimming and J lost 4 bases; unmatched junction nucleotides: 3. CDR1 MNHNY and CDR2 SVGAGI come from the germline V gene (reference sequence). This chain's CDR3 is CASSSTGFYGYTF. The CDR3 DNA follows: TGTGCCAGCAGTTCGACAGGGTTCTATGGCTACACCTTC.

The CDR3 reads CASSPGTGGNEQYF. The CDR3 bases are TGTGCCAGCAGCCCCGGGACAGGGGGGAACGAGCAGTACTTC. The V call is TRBV5-6, the J call TRBJ2-7; TRBD1 matches at 11 bases. Unmatched junction bases numbered 5, after V lost 4 bases and J lost 5 bases. Germline V gene lookup returns CDR1 SGHDT and CDR2 YYEEEE. The CDR3 length is 14 residues.